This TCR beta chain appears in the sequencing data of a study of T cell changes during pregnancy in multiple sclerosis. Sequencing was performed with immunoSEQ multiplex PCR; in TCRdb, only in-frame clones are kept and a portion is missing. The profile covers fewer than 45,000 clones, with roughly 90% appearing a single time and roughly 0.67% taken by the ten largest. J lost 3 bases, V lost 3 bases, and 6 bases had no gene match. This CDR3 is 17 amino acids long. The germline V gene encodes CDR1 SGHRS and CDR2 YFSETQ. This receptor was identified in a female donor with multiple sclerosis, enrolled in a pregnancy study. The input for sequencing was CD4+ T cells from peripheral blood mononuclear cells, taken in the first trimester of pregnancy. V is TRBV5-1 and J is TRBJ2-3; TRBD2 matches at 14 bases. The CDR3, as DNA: TGCGCCAGCAGCTCGGGACTAGCGGGAGCAGGGACAGATACGCAGTATTTT. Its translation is CASSSGLAGAGTDTQYF.